This TCR beta chain was documented in a study of cytomegalovirus exposure and HLA in healthy donors. Study-level findings and limits: The authors listed about 170 TCR beta chains as cytomegalovirus-associated.

With 60 Vbeta and 13 Jbeta primers, the PCR was carried out. The protocol was immunoSEQ multiplex PCR, while the TCRdb copy is restricted to in-frame clones and leaves out a portion. The sample holds about 31,000 clones; 35% to 55% are singletons and the top ten take roughly 2%. With regard to this clone: The antigen remains undetermined.

Each of the donors was a healthy bone marrow donor. This CDR3 contains 15 residues. Germline V gives CDR1 SGHTA, CDR2 FQGTGA. Trimming removed 2 bases from V and 4 bases from J; junction bases left unmatched: 3. The specimen sequenced was PBMCs. This chain connects TRBV7-3 to TRBJ2-1, with 9 bases matching TRBD2. The TCR was taken from a woman aged 45 to 65 in good health and CMV-seronegative. The CDR3 loop reads CASSLGTSQYNEQFF. The CDR3 nucleotides are TGTGCCAGCAGCTTAGGGACTAGCCAATACAATGAGCAGTTCTTC. The full variable domain, completed using reference TRBV7-3 and TRBJ2-1, is GAGVSQTPSNKVTEKGKYVELRCDPISGHTALYWYRQSLGQGPEFLIYFQGTGAADDSGLPNDRFFAVRPEGSVSTLKIQRTERGDSAVYLCASSLGTSQYNEQFFGPGTRLTVL.